Each of the 5 T cell receptor beta chains below was sequenced from the same sample in a study of neurological immune-mediated disorders. MiXCR, run by TCRdb on the 5' RACE reads, gives a single entry per CDR3 protein. Among approximately 51,000 distinct CDR3 sequences listed, approximately 3.5% were seen once. The sequenced sample consisted of PBMCs. These receptors all stem from a middle-aged man with multiple sclerosis.

For this clonotype: The junction does not match germline at one end; this may be a read error. The chain recombines TRBV12-3 or TRBV12-4 with TRBJ1-6, with D possibly TRBD1 on 5 matching bases. The CDR3 consists of 13 residues. CDR3: CASSLKGNSPLNF. The CDR3 nucleotides read TGTGCCAGCAGTTTGAAGGGGAATTCACCCCTCAACTTT.

This clonotype was recorded at least ten times. CDR3 region: CASSAQSTDTQYF. CDR3 DNA sequence: TGCGCCAGCAGCGCCCAGTCCACAGATACGCAGTATTTT. The gene calls are TRBV5-1 and TRBJ2-3; no reliable D call. This CDR3 has 13 residues. The germline V gene has CDR1 SGHRS and CDR2 YFSETQ. V gave up 4 bases and J gave up 2 bases, with 8 bases separating them.

About this clonotype: A much larger clone differs from this one at a single base, so this may be a read error. The chain has TRBV29-1 and TRBJ1-2; D may be TRBD1 (6 bases). Looked up from germline, CDR1 is SQVTM and CDR2 is ANQGSEA. The V and J ends lost 8 bases and 4 bases respectively, with 17 bases between them. This CDR3 has 13 residues. DNA of the CDR3: TGCAGCTCCACAGGGCTAGACGGCTATGGCTACACCTTC. Its protein product is CSSTGLDGYGYTF.

This clonotype was counted at least ten times. V and J are TRBV20-1 and TRBJ2-3, with 10 bases lining up with TRBD2. Germline lookup yields CDR1 DFQATT and CDR2 SNEGSKA (reference sequence). V shed 6 bases, J shed 2 bases, and the junction held 11 bases outside the gene matches. The CDR3 is 16 residues long. The CDR3 reads CSAGGSSGGNTDTQYF. CDR3 DNA: TGCAGTGCGGGAGGTTCTAGCGGGGGTAACACAGATACGCAGTATTTT.

This clonotype showed up many times. This rearrangement joins TRBV29-1 to TRBJ2-2; D is unclear. This CDR3 is built from 16 residues. Germline V gene sequence: CDR1 SQVTM, CDR2 ANQGSEA. Trimming cost V 1 base and J 1 base, with 13 bases left between them. The chain's CDR3 is CSVEGVEYLNTGELFF. CDR3 nucleotides: TGCAGCGTTGAAGGAGTTGAGTACCTGAACACCGGGGAGCTGTTTTTT.